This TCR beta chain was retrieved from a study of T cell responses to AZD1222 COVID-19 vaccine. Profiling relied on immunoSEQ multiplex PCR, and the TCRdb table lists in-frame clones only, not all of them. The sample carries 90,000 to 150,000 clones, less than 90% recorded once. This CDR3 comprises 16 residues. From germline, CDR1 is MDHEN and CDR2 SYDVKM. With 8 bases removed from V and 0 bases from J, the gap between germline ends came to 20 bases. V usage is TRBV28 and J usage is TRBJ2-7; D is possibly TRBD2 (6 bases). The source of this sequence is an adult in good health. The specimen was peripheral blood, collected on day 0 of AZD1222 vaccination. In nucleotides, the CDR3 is TGTGCCAGCCTGTCCCGGGAGAAGCCCTTCTCCTACGAGCAGTACTTC. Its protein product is CASLSREKPFSYEQYF.